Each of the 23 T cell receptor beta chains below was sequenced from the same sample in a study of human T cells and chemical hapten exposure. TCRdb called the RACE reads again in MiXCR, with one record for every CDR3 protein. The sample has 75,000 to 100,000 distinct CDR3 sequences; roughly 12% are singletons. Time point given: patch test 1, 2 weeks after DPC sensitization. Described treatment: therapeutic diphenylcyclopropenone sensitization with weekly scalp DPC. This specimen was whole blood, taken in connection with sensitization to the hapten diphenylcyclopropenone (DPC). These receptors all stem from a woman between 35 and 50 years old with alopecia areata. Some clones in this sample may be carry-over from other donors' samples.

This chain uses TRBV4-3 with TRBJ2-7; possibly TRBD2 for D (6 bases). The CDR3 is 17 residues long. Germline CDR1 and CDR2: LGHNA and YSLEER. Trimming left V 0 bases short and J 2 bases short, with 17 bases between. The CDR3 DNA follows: TGCGCCAGCAGCCAAGACCCCTATCGGGGGATCCCCTACGAGCAGTACTTC. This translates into CASSQDPYRGIPYEQYF.

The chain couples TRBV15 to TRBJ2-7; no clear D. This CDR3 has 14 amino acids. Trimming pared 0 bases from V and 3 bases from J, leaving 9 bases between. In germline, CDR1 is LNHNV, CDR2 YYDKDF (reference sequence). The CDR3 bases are TGTGCCACCAGCAGAGATTTTCTTGGCTACGAGCAGTACTTC. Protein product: CATSRDFLGYEQYF.

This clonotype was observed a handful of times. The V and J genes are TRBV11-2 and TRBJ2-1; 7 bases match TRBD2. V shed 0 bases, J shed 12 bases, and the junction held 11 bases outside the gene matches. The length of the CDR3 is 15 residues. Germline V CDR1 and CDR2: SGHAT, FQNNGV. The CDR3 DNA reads TGTGCCAGCAGCTTAGAGGGAGGGCCACCCGCCGGGCAGTTCTTC. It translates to CASSLEGGPPAGQFF.

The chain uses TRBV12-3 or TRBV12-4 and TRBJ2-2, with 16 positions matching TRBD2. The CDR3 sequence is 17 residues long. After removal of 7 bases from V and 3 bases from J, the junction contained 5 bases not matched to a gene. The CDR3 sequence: CASTLGLAGGYTGELFF. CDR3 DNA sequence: TGTGCCAGCACCCTGGGACTAGCGGGAGGGTACACCGGGGAGCTGTTTTTT.

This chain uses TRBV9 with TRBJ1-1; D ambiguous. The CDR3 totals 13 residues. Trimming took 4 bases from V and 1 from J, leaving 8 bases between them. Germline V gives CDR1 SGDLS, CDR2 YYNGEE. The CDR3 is CASSSQANTEAFF. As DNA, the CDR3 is TGTGCCAGCAGCTCACAAGCGAACACTGAAGCTTTCTTT.

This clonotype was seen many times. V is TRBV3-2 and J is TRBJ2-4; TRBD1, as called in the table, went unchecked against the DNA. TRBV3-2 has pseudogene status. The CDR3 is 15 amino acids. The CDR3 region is CASSNRQGAKNIQYF. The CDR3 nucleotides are TGTGCCAGCAGCAACAGACAGGGGGCCAAAAACATTCAGTACTTC.

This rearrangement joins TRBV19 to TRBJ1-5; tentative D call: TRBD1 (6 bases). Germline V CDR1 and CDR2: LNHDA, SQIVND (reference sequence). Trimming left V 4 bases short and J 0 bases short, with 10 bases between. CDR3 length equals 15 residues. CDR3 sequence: CASSRGQDSNQPQHF. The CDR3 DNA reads TGTGCCAGTAGTAGGGGGCAGGATAGCAATCAGCCCCAGCATTTT.

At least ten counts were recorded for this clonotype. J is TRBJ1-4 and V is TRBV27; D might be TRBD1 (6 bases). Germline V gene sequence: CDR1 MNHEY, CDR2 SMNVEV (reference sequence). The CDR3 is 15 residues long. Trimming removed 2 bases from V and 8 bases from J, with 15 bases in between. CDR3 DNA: TGTGCCAGCAGTTTACAAGCAGGGGTCGGGGAAAAACTGTTTTTT. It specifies CASSLQAGVGEKLFF.

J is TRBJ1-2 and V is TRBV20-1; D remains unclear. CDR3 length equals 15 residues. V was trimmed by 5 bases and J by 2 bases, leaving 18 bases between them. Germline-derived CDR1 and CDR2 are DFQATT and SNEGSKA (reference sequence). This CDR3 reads CSAEDRGVTNYGYTF. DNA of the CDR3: TGCAGTGCTGAAGACCGTGGGGTCACGAACTATGGCTACACCTTC.

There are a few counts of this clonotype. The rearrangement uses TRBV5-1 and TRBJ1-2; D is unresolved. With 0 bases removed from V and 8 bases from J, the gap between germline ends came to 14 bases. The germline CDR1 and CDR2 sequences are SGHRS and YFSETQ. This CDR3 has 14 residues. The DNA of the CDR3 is TGCGCCAGCAGCTTGGGGACGGACGGCAGAGGCTACACCTTC. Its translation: CASSLGTDGRGYTF.

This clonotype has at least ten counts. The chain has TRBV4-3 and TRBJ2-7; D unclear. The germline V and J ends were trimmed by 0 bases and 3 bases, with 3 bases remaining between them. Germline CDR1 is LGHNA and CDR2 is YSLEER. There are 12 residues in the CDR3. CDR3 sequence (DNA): TGCGCCAGCAGCCAAGAAGACTACGAGCAGTACTTC. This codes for CASSQEDYEQYF.

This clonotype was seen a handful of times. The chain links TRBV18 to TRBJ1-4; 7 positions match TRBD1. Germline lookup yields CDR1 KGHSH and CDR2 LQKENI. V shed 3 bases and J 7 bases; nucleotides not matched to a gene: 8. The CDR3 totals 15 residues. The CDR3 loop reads CASSPTTGKAEKLFF. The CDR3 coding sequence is TGTGCCAGCTCACCCACGACAGGGAAGGCTGAAAAACTGTTTTTT.

This CDR3 is CASSFQFATNEKLFF. Here the CDR3 DNA reads TGCGCCAGCAGCTTTCAATTTGCAACTAATGAAAAACTGTTTTTT. V and J are TRBV5-1 and TRBJ1-4, with D hard to call. Germline V gene lookup returns CDR1 SGHRS and CDR2 YFSETQ. The V gene lost 2 bases and the J gene lost 0 bases, with 8 bases spanning the gap. The length of the CDR3 is 15 residues.

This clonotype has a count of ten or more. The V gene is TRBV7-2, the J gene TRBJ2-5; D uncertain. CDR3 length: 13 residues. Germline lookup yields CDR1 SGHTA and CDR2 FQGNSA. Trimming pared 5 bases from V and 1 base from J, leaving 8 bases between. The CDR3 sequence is CASSIFAQETQYF. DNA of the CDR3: TGTGCCAGCAGCATCTTCGCCCAAGAGACCCAGTACTTC.

This CDR3 reads CAITNRDRGNGYTF. The CDR3, as DNA: TGTGCCATCACCAACCGGGACAGGGGGAATGGCTACACCTTC. The chain carries TRBV10-3 and TRBJ1-2; 11 bases are a match to TRBD1. V shed 7 bases, J shed 6 bases, and the junction held 7 bases outside the gene matches. Per the germline V gene, CDR1 is ENHRY and CDR2 is SYGVKD. The CDR3 totals 14 residues.

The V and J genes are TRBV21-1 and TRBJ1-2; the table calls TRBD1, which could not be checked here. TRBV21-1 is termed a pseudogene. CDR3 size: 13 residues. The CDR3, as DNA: TGTGCCAGCAGCAGGAGGACAACCTATGGCTACACCTTC. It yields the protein CASSRRTTYGYTF.

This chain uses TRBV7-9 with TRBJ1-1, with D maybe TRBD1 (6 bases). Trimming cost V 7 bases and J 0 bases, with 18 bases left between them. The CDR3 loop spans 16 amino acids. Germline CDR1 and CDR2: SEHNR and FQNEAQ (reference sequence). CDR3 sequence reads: CASTQKGGTMNTEAFF. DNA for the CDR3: TGTGCCAGCACCCAAAAGGGGGGGACCATGAACACTGAAGCTTTCTTT.

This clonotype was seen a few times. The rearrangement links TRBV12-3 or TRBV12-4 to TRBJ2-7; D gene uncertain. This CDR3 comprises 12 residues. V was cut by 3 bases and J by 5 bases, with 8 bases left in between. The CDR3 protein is CASSLWENEQYF. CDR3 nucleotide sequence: TGTGCCAGCAGTTTGTGGGAAAACGAGCAGTACTTC.

CDR3 bases: TGTGCCAGCAGTTGGGGGACAGGGGTCAATCAGCCCCAGCATTTT. Translated, it gives CASSWGTGVNQPQHF. The chain recombines TRBV28 with TRBJ1-5, with 10 bases fitting TRBD1. The CDR3 is 15 residues long. The germline V gene encodes CDR1 MDHEN and CDR2 SYDVKM. The ends lost 4 bases at V and 3 bases at J; junction bases unmatched: 3.

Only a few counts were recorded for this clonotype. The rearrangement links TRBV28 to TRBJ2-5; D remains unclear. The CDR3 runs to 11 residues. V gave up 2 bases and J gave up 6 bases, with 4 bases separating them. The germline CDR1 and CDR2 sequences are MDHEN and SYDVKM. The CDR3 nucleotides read TGTGCCAGCAGTTTAGAACAGACCCAGTACTTC. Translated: CASSLEQTQYF. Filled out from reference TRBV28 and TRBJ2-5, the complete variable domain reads DVKVTQSSRYLVKRTGEKVFLECVQDMDHENMFWYRQDPGLGLRLIYFSYDVKMKEKGDIPEGYSVSREKKERFSLILESASTNQTSMYLCASSLEQTQYFGPGTRLLVL.

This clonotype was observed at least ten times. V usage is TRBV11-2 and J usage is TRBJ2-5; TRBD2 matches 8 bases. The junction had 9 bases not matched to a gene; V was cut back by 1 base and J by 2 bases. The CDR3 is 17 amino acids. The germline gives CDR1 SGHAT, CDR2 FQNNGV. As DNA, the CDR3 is TGTGCCAGCAGCTTAGGCGGGTTAGCGGGGACTCAAGAGACCCAGTACTTC. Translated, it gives CASSLGGLAGTQETQYF. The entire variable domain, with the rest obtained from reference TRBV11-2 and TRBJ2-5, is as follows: EAGVAQSPRYKIIEKRQSVAFWCNPISGHATLYWYQQILGQGPKLLIQFQNNGVVDDSQLPKDRFSAERLKGVDSTLKIQPAKLEDSAVYLCASSLGGLAGTQETQYFGPGTRLLVL.

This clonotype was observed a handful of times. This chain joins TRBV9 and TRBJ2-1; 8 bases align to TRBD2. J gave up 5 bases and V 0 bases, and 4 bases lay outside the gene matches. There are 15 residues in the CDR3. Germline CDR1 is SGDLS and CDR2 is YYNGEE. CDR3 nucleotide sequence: TGTGCCAGCAGCGTAGCCCTAGCGGGTCACAATGAGCAGTTCTTC. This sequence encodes CASSVALAGHNEQFF.

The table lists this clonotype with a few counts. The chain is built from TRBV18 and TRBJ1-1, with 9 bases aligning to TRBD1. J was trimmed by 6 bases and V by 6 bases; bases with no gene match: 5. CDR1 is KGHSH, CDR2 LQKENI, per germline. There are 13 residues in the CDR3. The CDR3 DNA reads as TGTGCCAGCTCGGACAGGGGTGTGGCTGAAGCTTTCTTT. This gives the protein CASSDRGVAEAFF.